A single sample gave rise to the 30 T cell receptor beta chains below, sequenced in a study of regulatory T cells in long-lasting Graves disease. Arm-PCR with iRepertoire HTBI primers amplified the CDR3 regions for these TCR beta libraries. TCRdb re-analysed the multiplex PCR reads in MiXCR, keeping a single row per CDR3 protein. This sample has just over 600,000 distinct CDR3 sequences; roughly 15% occur once, and the top ten carry more than 15%. Described time point: newly diagnosed GD, antithyroid drugs for less than 3 months. Construction of the TCR library relied on RNA isolated from PBMCs. The same sample was also studied in work on T cells in Graves' hyperthyroidism and ophthalmopathy.

The sample consisted of peripheral blood mononuclear cells (PBMCs), taken at new diagnosis, from a patient treated with antithyroid drugs. These receptors were obtained from a woman in her twenties or thirties with Graves disease.

This clonotype was recorded at least ten times. The rearrangement uses TRBV24-1 and TRBJ1-2, with D possibly matching TRBD1 (5 bases). V dropped 3 bases and J dropped 4 bases, with 20 bases sitting between them. This CDR3 region has 17 residues. CDR1 and CDR2 from the germline V gene are KGHDR and SFDVKD. The CDR3 nucleotides are TGTGCCACCAGTGATGCAAAGAATCCGGGACCAAGCTATGGCTACACCTTC. Translation: CATSDAKNPGPSYGYTF.

This clonotype has at least ten counts. This chain links TRBV27 with TRBJ1-6; D gene unclear. V was clipped by 5 bases and J by 9 bases, with 17 bases between them. This CDR3 spans 15 amino acids. CDR1 and CDR2 from the germline V gene are MNHEY and SMNVEV (reference sequence). The CDR3 reads CASSLQDEGGSPLHF. CDR3 sequence (DNA): TGTGCCAGCAGTCTCCAAGACGAAGGAGGTTCACCCCTCCACTTT.

Many counts were recorded for this clonotype. The rearrangement uses TRBV15 and TRBJ1-1, with D possibly matching TRBD1 (5 bases). Trimming removed 9 bases at V and 4 bases at J, with 18 bases between. Germline lookup yields CDR1 LNHNV and CDR2 YYDKDF (reference sequence). The CDR3 spans 14 residues. CDR3 nucleotides: TGTGCCACTACTAACTTTGGGGGAAGCACTGAAGCTTTCTTT. Protein: CATTNFGGSTEAFF.

Ten or more counts support this clonotype. The chain's CDR3 is CASSLLAGTSYEQYF. For the CDR3, the DNA is TGTGCCAGCAGTTTACTCGCGGGAACCTCCTACGAGCAGTACTTC. This sequence joins TRBV27 and TRBJ2-7; a possible D gene is TRBD2 (6 bases). Per germline, CDR1 MNHEY and CDR2 SMNVEV (reference sequence). V was cut by 2 bases and J by 0 bases, with 11 bases left in between. This CDR3 comprises 15 residues.

The table lists this clonotype with many counts. The V call is TRBV11-2, the J call TRBJ2-3; 7 nucleotides match TRBD2. There are 15 residues in the CDR3. Trimming at V came to 5 bases and at J to 3 bases, leaving 8 bases not matched to a gene. CDR1 and CDR2 from the germline V gene are SGHAT and FQNNGV. DNA for the CDR3: TGTGCCAGCAGCCCCGACGTGGGGGGGACAGATACGCAGTATTTT. Protein: CASSPDVGGTDTQYF.

CDR3 protein: CASTGGHEQYF. In nucleotides, the CDR3 is TGTGCCAGCACCGGGGGCCACGAGCAGTACTTC. The V and J genes are TRBV19 and TRBJ2-7, with D perhaps given as TRBD1 or TRBD2 (6 bases each). Germline loops: CDR1 LNHDA, CDR2 SQIVND (reference sequence). The CDR3 extends over 11 amino acids. V was pared by 9 bases and J by 5 bases, with 11 bases between.

This clonotype has a handful of counts. CDR3 in amino acids: CSAPDLLSNQPQHF. CDR3 bases: TGCAGTGCCCCGGACCTTCTTAGCAATCAGCCCCAGCATTTT. V and J are TRBV20-1 and TRBJ1-5; D unclear. V gave up 6 bases and J gave up 0 bases, with 12 bases separating them. The CDR3 spans 14 residues. The V gene's germline CDR1 is DFQATT and CDR2 SNEGSKA (reference sequence).

This clonotype was seen ten or more times. The chain has TRBV12-3 or TRBV12-4 and TRBJ2-3, with 7 bases fitting TRBD2. The CDR3 contains 16 residues. V lost 5 bases, J lost 2 bases, and 10 bases stayed unmatched. This CDR3 reads CASSPTVGLDTDTQYF. Here the CDR3 DNA reads TGTGCCAGCAGTCCCACCGTCGGACTAGACACAGATACGCAGTATTTT.

The chain has TRBV4-1 and TRBJ1-2; D possibly corresponds to TRBD1 (5 bases). Germline V lookup: CDR1 MGHRA, CDR2 YSYEKL. The CDR3 is 19 amino acids. Deletions cut 2 bases from V and 4 bases from J, with 26 bases between. CDR3 nucleotide sequence: TGCGCCAGCAGCCAACGAGCTACAGGTTGGGGACTCACTTCCTATGGCTACACCTTC. The encoded protein is CASSQRATGWGLTSYGYTF.

A few counts support this clonotype. This chain links TRBV3-1 with TRBJ2-1, with 7 bases aligning to TRBD1. J was trimmed by 4 bases and V by 4 bases; bases with no gene match: 7. The CDR3 is 15 amino acids. Germline V gives CDR1 LGHDT, CDR2 YNNKEL (reference sequence). The CDR3 is CASSLGQANYNEQFF. The CDR3 nucleotides read TGTGCCAGCAGCCTCGGACAGGCCAATTACAATGAGCAGTTCTTC.

The chain combines TRBV7-9 with TRBJ2-7; D is tentatively TRBD1 or TRBD2 (6 bases each). Trimming removed 1 base at V and 0 bases at J, with 16 bases between. There are 17 residues in the CDR3. Per the germline V gene, CDR1 is SEHNR and CDR2 is FQNEAQ (reference sequence). This CDR3 is CASSLGRGDGSSYEQYF. CDR3 DNA: TGTGCCAGCAGCTTAGGTAGGGGGGACGGCAGCTCCTACGAGCAGTACTTC.

Concerning this clonotype: Just one base apart from a much larger clone, this may be a read error. The gene calls are TRBV18 and TRBJ1-1; D is undetermined. The CDR3 runs to 16 residues. The germline CDR1 and CDR2 sequences are KGHSH and LQKENI. Here the CDR3 reads CASSPIRDRANTEASF. CDR3 bases: TGTGCCAGCTCGCCTATTCGAGACCGCGCTAACACTGAAGCTTCCTTT.

The chain links TRBV5-6 to TRBJ1-2; D is unresolved. Per the germline V gene, CDR1 is SGHDT and CDR2 is YYEEEE. V lost 3 bases and J 0 bases, leaving 15 bases between the germline ends. This CDR3 spans 16 amino acids. CDR3 sequence: CASSSHLGRTNYGYTF. The CDR3 coding sequence is TGTGCCAGCAGCTCCCACCTTGGACGGACTAACTATGGCTACACCTTC.

This clonotype occurred many times. The rearrangement uses TRBV6-1 and TRBJ2-3, with unresolved D. Germline values: CDR1 MNHNS, CDR2 SASEGT. The CDR3 is 19 amino acids. V was pared by 7 bases and J by 0 bases, with 26 bases between. The CDR3 DNA sequence: TGTGCCAGCAATCCCCCCGAGGCAGAGGCTCTAACTAGCACAGATACGCAGTATTTT. Residues: CASNPPEAEALTSTDTQYF.

The CDR3 coding sequence is TGTGCCAGCAGTTCCGACATACTCTACGAGCAGTACTTC. Translating gives CASSSDILYEQYF. V is TRBV6-9 and J is TRBJ2-7; D uncertain. Germline V gives CDR1 MNHGY, CDR2 SVAAGI. The CDR3 is 13 residues long. V was shortened by 4 bases and J by 3 bases, with 10 bases between the two germline ends.

This clonotype was recorded at least ten times. V usage is TRBV11-2 and J usage is TRBJ2-2; 7 bases line up with TRBD1. The germline V gene has CDR1 SGHAT and CDR2 FQNNGV. The CDR3 spans 15 residues. Losses at the gene ends were 5 bases for V and 5 bases for J; bases not matched to a gene: 8. The CDR3 DNA reads as TGTGCCAGCAGCCCTGACAGGGTGTCAACCGGGGAGCTGTTTTTT. Amino acids: CASSPDRVSTGELFF.

This clonotype was counted at least ten times. This chain connects TRBV28 to TRBJ1-2; D is ambiguous. V shed 7 bases and J shed 2 bases, with 5 bases lying between them. Germline-derived CDR1 and CDR2 are MDHEN and SYDVKM. The CDR3 contains 11 residues. This chain's CDR3 is CASKANYGYTF. The CDR3 coding sequence is TGTGCCAGCAAGGCGAACTATGGCTACACCTTC.

The chain couples TRBV19 to TRBJ1-5, with unresolved D. This CDR3 spans 16 amino acids. With 3 bases removed from V and 2 bases from J, the gap between germline ends came to 14 bases. Germline V CDR1 and CDR2: LNHDA, SQIVND (reference sequence). The CDR3 region is CASSIIPTDGNQPQHF. The CDR3 DNA reads as TGTGCCAGTAGTATCATCCCGACCGACGGCAATCAGCCCCAGCATTTT.

This clonotype showed up just a few times. The chain is built from TRBV6-1 and TRBJ2-6, with 7 positions matching TRBD1. V lost 10 bases to trimming and J lost 0 bases; unmatched junction nucleotides: 15. The CDR3 runs to 18 residues. Germline loops: CDR1 MNHNS, CDR2 SASEGT. The CDR3: CATDGFGTDLSGANVLTF. In DNA, the CDR3 is TGTGCCACCGACGGGTTCGGGACAGATCTCTCTGGGGCCAACGTCCTGACTTTC.

This clonotype appeared many times. Written as DNA, the CDR3 is TGTGCCAGCAGCTTAGGCGGGATCAATGAGCAGTTCTTC. As protein: CASSLGGINEQFF. The V call is TRBV11-1, the J call TRBJ2-1, with D possibly TRBD2 on 6 matching bases. Per the germline V gene, CDR1 is SGHAT and CDR2 is FQDESV (reference sequence). The CDR3 sequence is 13 residues long. The germline V and J ends were trimmed by 1 base and 6 bases, with 7 bases remaining between them.

The J gene is TRBJ2-3, the V gene TRBV5-6, with 15 positions matching TRBD2. Germline V lookup: CDR1 SGHDT, CDR2 YYEEEE. CDR3 size: 18 residues. V dropped 5 bases and J dropped 6; count of bases not matched to a gene: 13. This CDR3 reads CASRRNRGTSGRPDTQYF. CDR3 nucleotide sequence: TGTGCCAGCAGACGCAACCGAGGGACTAGCGGGAGGCCGGATACGCAGTATTTT.

The table lists this clonotype with a few counts. This chain links TRBV6-2 or TRBV6-3 with TRBJ2-1, with TRBD1 identical over 8 bases. The CDR3 totals 15 residues. Germline assignment: CDR1 MNHEY and CDR2 SVGEGT. Trimming took 0 bases from V and 8 from J; bases not matched to a gene: 6. The CDR3 nucleotides are TGTGCCAGCAGTTACTCGACCAGGGGGCGCGATGAGCAGTTCTTC. Its protein is CASSYSTRGRDEQFF.

This clonotype was recorded a few times. The rearrangement joins TRBV7-9 to TRBJ2-2; unclear D gene. The CDR3 is made up of 18 amino acids. Germline loops: CDR1 SEHNR, CDR2 FQNEAQ (reference sequence). Trimming removed 5 bases at V and 6 bases at J, with 25 bases between. The CDR3 reads CASSGLRGPLQSAGELFF. The CDR3 DNA reads as TGTGCCAGCAGCGGATTGCGCGGCCCGCTACAATCGGCCGGGGAGCTGTTTTTT.

The chain combines TRBV28 with TRBJ2-2, with 11 nucleotides matching TRBD2. Germline values: CDR1 MDHEN, CDR2 SYDVKM. V was pared by 4 bases and J by 4 bases, with 8 bases of the junction left unmatched. The CDR3 sequence is 17 residues long. CDR3 in amino acids: CASSWTGLAETTGELFF. In DNA, the CDR3 is TGTGCCAGCAGTTGGACGGGACTAGCGGAGACCACCGGGGAGCTGTTTTTT.

The table lists this clonotype with many counts. The chain uses TRBV20-1 and TRBJ1-2, with D perhaps TRBD1 (5 bases). From germline, CDR1 is DFQATT and CDR2 SNEGSKA (reference sequence). The CDR3 sequence is 13 residues long. The V end lost 3 bases, the J end lost 6 bases, and 14 bases lay between the germline ends. The CDR3 DNA is TGCAGTGCTAGTTCGGGGCAGTGGGATGGCTACACCTTC. This codes for CSASSGQWDGYTF.

The CDR3 DNA sequence: TGTGCCACCAGTGATCTCCGGGACTCGATGTACTTC. This encodes CATSDLRDSMYF. The chain joins TRBV24-1 to TRBJ2-7; tentatively, D is TRBD2 (6 bases). V gave up 3 bases and J gave up 12 bases, with 14 bases separating them. The CDR3 covers 12 residues. Germline CDR1 and CDR2: KGHDR and SFDVKD.

This clonotype was seen more than once but under ten times. The rearrangement links TRBV6-2 or TRBV6-3 to TRBJ2-3, with D unclear. Germline V gives CDR1 MNHEY, CDR2 SVGEGT. V was clipped by 0 bases and J by 6 bases, with 7 bases between them. The CDR3 runs to 13 residues. The CDR3 nucleotides are TGTGCCAGCAGTTACTCGACTGCGGATACGCAGTATTTT. This sequence encodes CASSYSTADTQYF.

This clonotype turned up a few times. The DNA of the CDR3 is TGTGCCTGGAGTAGGGGGAGCGGCACAATCGGTGAGCAGTTCTTC. Translation gives CAWSRGSGTIGEQFF. The gene calls are TRBV30 and TRBJ2-1; a possible D gene is TRBD1 (6 bases). This CDR3 is 15 amino acids long. Germline V gene sequence: CDR1 GTSNPN, CDR2 SVGIG (reference sequence). With 2 bases removed from V and 9 bases from J, the gap between germline ends came to 20 bases. The full variable domain, with the rest looked up from reference TRBV30 and TRBJ2-1, is SQTIHQWPATLVQPVGSPLSLECTVEGTSNPNLYWYRQAAGRGLQLLFYSVGIGQISSEVPQNLSASRPQDRQFILSSKKLLLSDSGFYLCAWSRGSGTIGEQFFGPGTRLTVL.

The chain uses TRBV27 and TRBJ2-7; TRBD2 matches 8 bases. J lost 7 bases, V lost 6 bases, and 14 bases had no gene match. This CDR3 has 15 amino acids. Germline CDR1 MNHEY, CDR2 SMNVEV (reference sequence). CDR3 amino acids: CASRVVGGRPFEQYF. CDR3 DNA: TGTGCCAGCAGGGTGGTTGGCGGGAGGCCGTTTGAGCAGTACTTC.

This clonotype occurred a few times. The V and J genes are TRBV18 and TRBJ2-5, with a tentative D call TRBD1 (6 bases). Between the trimmed V and J ends, which lost 2 bases and 5 bases, there was a span of 12 bases. The CDR3 spans 14 residues. Germline CDR1 is KGHSH and CDR2 is LQKENI. CDR3 sequence (DNA): TGTGCCAGCTCACCATGGGGCCAGGGGGAGACCCAGTACTTC. Its translation is CASSPWGQGETQYF.